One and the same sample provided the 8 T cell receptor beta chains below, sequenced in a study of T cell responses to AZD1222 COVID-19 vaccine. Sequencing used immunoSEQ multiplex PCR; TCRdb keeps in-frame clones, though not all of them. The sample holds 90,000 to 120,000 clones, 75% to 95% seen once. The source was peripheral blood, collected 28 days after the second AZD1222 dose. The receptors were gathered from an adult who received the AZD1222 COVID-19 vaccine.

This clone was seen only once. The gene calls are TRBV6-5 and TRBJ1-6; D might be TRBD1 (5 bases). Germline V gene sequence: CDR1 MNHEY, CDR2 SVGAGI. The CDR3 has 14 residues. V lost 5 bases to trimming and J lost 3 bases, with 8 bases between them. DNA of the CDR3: TGTGCCAGCAGTACCGGGGGCTATAATTCACCCCTCCACTTT. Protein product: CASSTGGYNSPLHF.

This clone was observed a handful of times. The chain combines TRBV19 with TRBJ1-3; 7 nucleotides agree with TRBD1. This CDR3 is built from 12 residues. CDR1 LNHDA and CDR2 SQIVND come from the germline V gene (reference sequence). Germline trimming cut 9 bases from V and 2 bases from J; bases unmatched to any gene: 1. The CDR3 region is CASGTAGNTIYF. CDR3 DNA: TGTGCCAGCGGGACAGCTGGAAACACCATATATTTT. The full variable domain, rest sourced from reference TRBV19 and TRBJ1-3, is DGGITQSPKYLFRKEGQNVTLSCEQNLNHDAMYWYRQDPGQGLRLIYYSQIVNDFQKGDIAEGYSVSREKKESFPLTVTSAQKNPTAFYLCASGTAGNTIYFGEGSWLTVV.

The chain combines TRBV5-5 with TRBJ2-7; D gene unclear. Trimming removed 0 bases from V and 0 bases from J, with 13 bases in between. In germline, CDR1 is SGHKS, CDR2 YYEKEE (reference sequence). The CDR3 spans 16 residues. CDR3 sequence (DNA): TGTGCCAGCAGCTTGGAAGTGGACGGCAGCTCCTACGAGCAGTACTTC. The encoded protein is CASSLEVDGSSYEQYF.

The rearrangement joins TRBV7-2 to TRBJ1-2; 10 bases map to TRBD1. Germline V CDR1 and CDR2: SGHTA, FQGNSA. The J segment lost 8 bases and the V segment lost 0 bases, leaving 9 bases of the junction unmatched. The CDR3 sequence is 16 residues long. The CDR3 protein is CASSLARTGGSQGYTF. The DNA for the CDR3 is TGTGCCAGCAGCTTAGCTCGGACAGGGGGTTCTCAAGGCTACACCTTC.

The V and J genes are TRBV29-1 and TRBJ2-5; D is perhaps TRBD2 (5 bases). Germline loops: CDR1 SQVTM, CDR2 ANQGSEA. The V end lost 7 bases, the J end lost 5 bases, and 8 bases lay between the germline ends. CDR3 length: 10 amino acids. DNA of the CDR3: TGCAGCGCCTGGGAGGAGACCCAGTACTTC. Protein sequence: CSAWEETQYF.

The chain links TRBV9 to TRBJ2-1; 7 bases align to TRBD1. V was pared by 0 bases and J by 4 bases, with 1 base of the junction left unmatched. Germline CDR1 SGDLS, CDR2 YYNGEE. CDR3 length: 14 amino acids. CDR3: CASSVEQGYNEQFF. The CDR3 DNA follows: TGTGCCAGCAGCGTAGAACAGGGGTACAATGAGCAGTTCTTC. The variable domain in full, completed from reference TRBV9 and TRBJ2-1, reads DSGVTQTPKHLITATGQRVTLRCSPRSGDLSVYWYQQSLDQGLQFLIQYYNGEERAKGNILERFSAQQFPDLHSELNLSSLELGDSALYFCASSVEQGYNEQFFGPGTRLTVL.

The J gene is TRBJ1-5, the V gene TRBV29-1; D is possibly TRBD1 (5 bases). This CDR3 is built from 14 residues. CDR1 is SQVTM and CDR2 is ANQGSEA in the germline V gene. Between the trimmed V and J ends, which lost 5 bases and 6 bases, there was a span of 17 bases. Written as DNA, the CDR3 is TGCAGCGTTATTGTGCCCGAGGGGAGTCAGCCCCAGCATTTT. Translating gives CSVIVPEGSQPQHF.

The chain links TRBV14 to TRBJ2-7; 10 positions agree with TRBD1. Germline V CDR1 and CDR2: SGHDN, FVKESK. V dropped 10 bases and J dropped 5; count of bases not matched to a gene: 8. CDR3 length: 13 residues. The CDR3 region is CATARDRGHEQYF. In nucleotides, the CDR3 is TGTGCCACCGCAAGGGACAGGGGACACGAGCAGTACTTC.